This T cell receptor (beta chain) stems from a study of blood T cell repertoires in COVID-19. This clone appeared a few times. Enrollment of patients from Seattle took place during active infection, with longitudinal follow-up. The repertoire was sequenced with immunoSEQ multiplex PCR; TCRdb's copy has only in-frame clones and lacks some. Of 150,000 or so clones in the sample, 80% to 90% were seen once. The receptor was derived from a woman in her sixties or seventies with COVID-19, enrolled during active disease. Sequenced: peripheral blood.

CDR3 in amino acids: CASSEGPGQANSPLHF. DNA of the CDR3: TGTGCCAGCAGTGAAGGTCCGGGACAGGCAAATTCACCCCTCCACTTT. J is TRBJ1-6 and V is TRBV6-1, with 8 bases aligning to TRBD1. Unmatched junction bases numbered 6, after V lost 1 base and J lost 7 bases. The CDR3 contains 16 residues. Per the germline V gene, CDR1 is MNHNS and CDR2 is SASEGT.